This TCR beta chain was sequenced during a study of T cell responses to AZD1222 COVID-19 vaccine. Study-wide findings and caveats: With two AZD1222 doses given, Spike-specific TCR breadth and depth both rose. Baseline serology detected seropositivity in only a handful of AZD1222 recipients.

Germline CDR1 and CDR2: SGHNT and YYREEE (reference sequence). V gave up 3 bases and J gave up 3 bases, with 18 bases separating them. This CDR3 is 16 amino acids long. Measured with immunoSEQ multiplex PCR; TCRdb has only the in-frame clones, and not every one. This table holds hundreds of thousands of clones, 90% to 95% found once. About this clone: Its antigen is as yet unknown.

The material sequenced was peripheral blood, taken 28 days after the second AZD1222 dose. This sequence joins TRBV5-4 and TRBJ1-2, with D tentatively TRBD1 (5 bases). The sequence derives from an adult who received the AZD1222 COVID-19 vaccine. In nucleotides, the CDR3 is TGTGCCAGCAGCTCCTCTGGGGCCCCGTCGTACTATGGCTACACCTTC. Translation: CASSSSGAPSYYGYTF.